The T cell receptor beta chain described here comes from a study of blood T cell repertoires in COVID-19. Whole-study context: Nucleic acid was either cDNA or gDNA, and it came from T cells, B-cell-depleted T cells, or PBMCs.

The CDR3 extends over 15 amino acids. V lost 3 bases to trimming and J lost 2 bases; unmatched junction nucleotides: 7. Germline V lookup: CDR1 MNHEY, CDR2 SMNVEV (reference sequence). This table comes from immunoSEQ multiplex PCR, and its TCRdb copy is limited to in-frame clones, with some not included. The sample carries over 85,000 clones, approximately 80% recorded once. Sequencing was carried out using peripheral blood. This clonotype was obtained from a man aged 50 to 59 with acute or convalescent COVID-19. V usage is TRBV27 and J usage is TRBJ2-7, with 7 bases aligning to TRBD2. The CDR3 DNA sequence: TGTGCCAGCAGTTTTTCTGGGACTATGGCCTACGAGCAGTACTTC. This encodes CASSFSGTMAYEQYF.